The 21 T cell receptor beta chains given below trace back to one sample, sequenced in a study of early T cells in non-severe SARS-CoV-2 infection. TCRdb reprocessed the 5' RACE reads via MiXCR and lists one record per CDR3 protein. Of tens of thousands of distinct CDR3 sequences detected, 6.3% appear once; the ten largest clones hold about 5.5%. Sequencing was carried out using whole blood. The receptors stem from an adult who was a healthcare worker with PCR-confirmed SARS-CoV-2 infection or an uninfected control (not recorded which).

Ten or more counts support this clonotype. Here the CDR3 DNA reads TGTGCCTCCTGGGCAACCGGGCTGTATGAGCAGTTCTTC. Its protein product is CASWATGLYEQFF. The chain couples TRBV28 to TRBJ2-1; D uncertain. V was clipped by 11 bases and J by 8 bases, with 19 bases between them. In germline, CDR1 is MDHEN, CDR2 SYDVKM. CDR3 size: 13 residues.

This clonotype was found many times. V usage is TRBV7-2 and J usage is TRBJ2-7; D is uncertain. There are 14 residues in the CDR3. CDR1 and CDR2 (germline): SGHTA, FQGNSA. The V end was cut by 1 base, the J end by 5 bases, with 12 bases between. The DNA for the CDR3 is TGTGCCAGCAGCTTAGGGTTTAGGGTGAACGAGCAGTACTTC. Its translation: CASSLGFRVNEQYF.

A few counts support this clonotype. The chain combines TRBV14 with TRBJ2-1, with D perhaps matching TRBD1 (6 bases). The V gene lost 0 bases and the J gene lost 2 bases, with 11 bases spanning the gap. Germline lookup yields CDR1 SGHDN and CDR2 FVKESK. This CDR3 region has 16 residues. CDR3 sequence: CASSQEPGHPYNEQFF. CDR3 DNA sequence: TGTGCCAGCAGCCAAGAGCCGGGACACCCCTACAATGAGCAGTTCTTC.

The gene calls are TRBV5-1 and TRBJ2-2; the D gene is possibly TRBD2 (6 bases). With 3 bases removed from V and 1 base from J, the gap between germline ends came to 13 bases. The CDR3 runs 16 residues. Germline V gives CDR1 SGHRS, CDR2 YFSETQ. CDR3 residues: CASSSGGAGNTGELFF. CDR3 nucleotide sequence: TGCGCCAGCAGCTCCGGAGGGGCAGGGAACACCGGGGAGCTGTTTTTT.

The chain employs TRBV7-9 and TRBJ2-7, with 10 bases matching TRBD2. The germline V gene encodes CDR1 SEHNR and CDR2 FQNEAQ (reference sequence). After removal of 4 bases from V and 2 bases from J, the junction contained 5 bases not matched to a gene. This CDR3 is built from 15 residues. The CDR3, as DNA: TGTGCCAGCAGCTCTAGACTAGCGGGCACCTACGAGCAGTACTTC. It is translated as CASSSRLAGTYEQYF.

This clonotype was counted at least ten times. The CDR3, as DNA: TGTGCCAGCAGCCCCCGGGACAGCTTCTACGAGCAGTACTTC. It codes for CASSPRDSFYEQYF. The rearrangement joins TRBV28 to TRBJ2-7; 7 nucleotides align to TRBD1. Germline V gene sequence: CDR1 MDHEN, CDR2 SYDVKM. CDR3 length equals 14 residues. J gave up 3 bases and V 6 bases, and 8 bases lay outside the gene matches.

This clonotype has at least ten counts. V usage is TRBV7-9 and J usage is TRBJ2-1; the D gene is possibly TRBD2 (8 bases). Trimming removed 10 bases from V and 8 bases from J, with 21 bases in between. Germline assignment: CDR1 SEHNR and CDR2 FQNEAQ (reference sequence). The CDR3 is 14 amino acids. This CDR3 reads CATPRREGADEQFF. The CDR3, as DNA: TGTGCCACCCCCAGACGGGAGGGGGCCGATGAGCAGTTCTTC.

At least ten counts were recorded for this clonotype. This chain uses TRBV20-1 with TRBJ2-1; TRBD2 is a possible D gene (6 bases). CDR1 is DFQATT and CDR2 is SNEGSKA in the germline V gene (reference sequence). V shed 6 bases and J shed 7 bases, with 19 bases lying between them. This CDR3 has 14 amino acids. CDR3 sequence (DNA): TGCAGTGCGCGAGGGACTTTAGAACTAAATGAGCAGTTCTTC. Protein: CSARGTLELNEQFF.

The sample holds many counts of this clonotype. The chain carries TRBV28 and TRBJ2-7, with D uncertain. The V end lost 4 bases, the J end lost 3 bases, and 16 bases lay between the germline ends. CDR1 is MDHEN, CDR2 SYDVKM, per germline. This CDR3 spans 15 amino acids. The DNA for the CDR3 is TGTGCCAGCAGTTCCATAGGCCCATTGGGCTACGAGCAGTACTTC. Amino acid sequence: CASSSIGPLGYEQYF. Drawing the rest from reference TRBV28 and TRBJ2-7, the complete variable domain is DVKVTQSSRYLVKRTGEKVFLECVQDMDHENMFWYRQDPGLGLRLIYFSYDVKMKEKGDIPEGYSVSREKKERFSLILESASTNQTSMYLCASSSIGPLGYEQYFGPGTRLTVT.

This clonotype has a count of ten or more. CDR3 sequence reads: CAISTEYYEQYF. The CDR3 bases are TGTGCCATCAGTACGGAATACTACGAGCAGTACTTC. The chain links TRBV10-3 to TRBJ2-7; D call uncertain. Trimming left V 5 bases short and J 3 bases short, with 8 bases between. CDR3 size: 12 residues. CDR1 and CDR2 (germline): ENHRY, SYGVKD.

This clonotype was recorded a few times. The chain links TRBV1 to TRBJ2-1; the table's D call TRBD2 went unverified against the DNA. TRBV1 is tagged as a pseudogene. CDR3 size: 13 residues. CDR3 sequence: CTSNLGLRNEQFF. The CDR3, as DNA: TGCACCAGCAATTTAGGCCTCCGCAATGAGCAGTTCTTC.

This clonotype was counted between two and nine times. The chain joins TRBV4-3 to TRBJ2-2; the D is unclear. The CDR3 runs 14 residues. In germline, CDR1 is LGHNA, CDR2 YSLEER. Trimming removed 0 bases from V and 7 bases from J, with 9 bases in between. Here the CDR3 reads CASSQDGQDGELFF. In DNA, the CDR3 is TGCGCCAGCAGCCAAGACGGGCAGGACGGGGAGCTGTTTTTT.

This chain links TRBV28 with TRBJ2-7; TRBD2 matches 12 bases. V lost 7 bases and J lost 5; bases outside the gene matches: 3. The CDR3 spans 13 residues. Germline values: CDR1 MDHEN, CDR2 SYDVKM. CDR3 sequence reads: CASMTSGSHEQYF. In DNA form, the CDR3 reads TGTGCCAGCATGACTAGCGGGAGCCACGAGCAGTACTTC. Variable domain in full (rest from reference TRBV28 and TRBJ2-7): DVKVTQSSRYLVKRTGEKVFLECVQDMDHENMFWYRQDPGLGLRLIYFSYDVKMKEKGDIPEGYSVSREKKERFSLILESASTNQTSMYLCASMTSGSHEQYFGPGTRLTVT.

In this sample, this clonotype turned up many times. V usage is TRBV18 and J usage is TRBJ2-6; D not certain. V was trimmed by 5 bases and J by 0 bases, leaving 11 bases between them. The CDR3 totals 16 residues. Germline CDR1 is KGHSH and CDR2 is LQKENI. In nucleotides, the CDR3 is TGTGCCAGCTCAACTGAACAAGCCTCTGGGGCCAACGTCCTGACTTTC. This encodes CASSTEQASGANVLTF.

This clonotype occurred a few times. V and J are TRBV14 and TRBJ1-1; the D gene is possibly TRBD1 (5 bases). The CDR3 consists of 15 residues. CDR1 is SGHDN, CDR2 FVKESK, per germline. V was trimmed by 0 bases and J by 3 bases, leaving 11 bases between them. This CDR3 reads CASSQERRGYTEAFF. CDR3 nucleotides: TGTGCCAGCAGCCAAGAGCGGAGGGGATACACTGAAGCTTTCTTT.

This clonotype has a handful of counts. The chain employs TRBV10-1 and TRBJ2-1; D gene uncertain. This CDR3 comprises 13 residues. Germline CDR1 WNHNN, CDR2 SYGVQD (reference sequence). Trimming stripped 2 bases from V and 10 bases from J, with 12 bases between. DNA for the CDR3: TGCGCCAGCAGTGAGCCCCCGAGCTGGGAGCAGTTCTTC. Translation gives CASSEPPSWEQFF.

In DNA, the CDR3 is TGTGCCAGCACCCCATCGGTGAGGACAGCGAACACTGAAGCTTTCTTT. Translating it yields CASTPSVRTANTEAFF. The chain links TRBV7-9 to TRBJ1-1; D might be TRBD1 (6 bases). The length of the CDR3 is 16 residues. Germline V gene sequence: CDR1 SEHNR, CDR2 FQNEAQ (reference sequence). V shed 7 bases and J shed 1 base, with 19 bases lying between them.

The chain has TRBV7-9 and TRBJ2-5, with a weak D call TRBD2 (6 bases). Germline V gene lookup returns CDR1 SEHNR and CDR2 FQNEAQ (reference sequence). The CDR3 consists of 16 residues. V lost 5 bases, J lost 2 bases, and 18 bases lay in between. This chain's CDR3 is CASSPPGLRMQETQYF. The CDR3 DNA is TGTGCCAGCAGCCCACCGGGACTGAGGATGCAAGAGACCCAGTACTTC.

This clonotype was detected only a few times. The rearrangement joins TRBV6-6 to TRBJ2-3; 7 nucleotides match TRBD2. Losses at the gene ends were 7 bases for V and 1 base for J; bases not matched to a gene: 5. CDR1 MNHNY and CDR2 SVGAGI come from the germline V gene (reference sequence). The CDR3 has 14 residues. The CDR3 sequence is CASTAGERTDTQYF. The CDR3 bases are TGTGCCAGCACGGCGGGAGAACGCACAGATACGCAGTATTTT.

In its sample, this clonotype was seen many times. The chain links TRBV5-1 to TRBJ2-1; TRBD2 might be the D (6 bases). This CDR3 has 16 amino acids. Deletions cut 4 bases from V and 0 bases from J, with 14 bases between. Germline-derived CDR1 and CDR2 are SGHRS and YFSETQ. The DNA for the CDR3 is TGCGCCAGCAGCGTACGCGACGGGAGCTCCTACAATGAGCAGTTCTTC. It encodes CASSVRDGSSYNEQFF.

The chain uses TRBV12-3 or TRBV12-4 and TRBJ2-7; D is ambiguous. V lost 2 bases and J 3 bases, leaving 5 bases between the germline ends. The CDR3 covers 12 residues. CDR3 region: CASSLTFYEQYF. In DNA form, the CDR3 reads TGTGCCAGCAGTTTAACGTTCTACGAGCAGTACTTC.